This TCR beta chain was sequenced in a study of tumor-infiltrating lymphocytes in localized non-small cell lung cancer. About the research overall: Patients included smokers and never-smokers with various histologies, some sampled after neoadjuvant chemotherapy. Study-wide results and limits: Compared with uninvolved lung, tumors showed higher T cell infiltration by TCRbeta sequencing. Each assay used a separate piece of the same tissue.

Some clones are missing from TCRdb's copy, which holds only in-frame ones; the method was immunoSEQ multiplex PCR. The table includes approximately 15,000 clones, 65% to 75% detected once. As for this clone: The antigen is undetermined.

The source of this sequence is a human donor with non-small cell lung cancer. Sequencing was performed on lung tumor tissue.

The DNA of the CDR3 is TGTGCCAGCTCACCACAACCGGGGCCGAACACTGAAGCTTTCTTT. It codes for CASSPQPGPNTEAFF. V usage is TRBV18 and J usage is TRBJ1-1; D may be TRBD1 (5 bases). CDR1 is KGHSH, CDR2 LQKENI, per germline. The CDR3 length is 15 residues. V lost 1 base and J 1 base, leaving 10 bases between the germline ends.